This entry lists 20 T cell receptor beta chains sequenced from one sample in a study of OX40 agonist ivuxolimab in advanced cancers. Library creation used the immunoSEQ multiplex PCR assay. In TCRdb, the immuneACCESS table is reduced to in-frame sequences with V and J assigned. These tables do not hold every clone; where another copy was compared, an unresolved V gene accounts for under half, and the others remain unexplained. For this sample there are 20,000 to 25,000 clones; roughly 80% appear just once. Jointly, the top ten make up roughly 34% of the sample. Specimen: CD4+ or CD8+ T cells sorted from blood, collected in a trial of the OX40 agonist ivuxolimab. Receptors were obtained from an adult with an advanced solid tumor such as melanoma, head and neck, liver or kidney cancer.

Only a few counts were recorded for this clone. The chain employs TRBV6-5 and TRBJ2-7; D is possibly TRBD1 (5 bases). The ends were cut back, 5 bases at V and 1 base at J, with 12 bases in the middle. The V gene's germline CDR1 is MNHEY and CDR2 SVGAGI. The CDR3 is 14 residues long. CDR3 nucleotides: TGTGCCAGCAGTCTAATGACAGATTCCTACGAGCAGTACTTC. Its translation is CASSLMTDSYEQYF.

CDR3 amino acids: CASSAGQGPTDTQYF. The CDR3 DNA reads TGTGCCAGCAGCGCGGGACAGGGGCCCACAGATACGCAGTATTTT. The chain combines TRBV9 with TRBJ2-3; 10 positions agree with TRBD1. Germline CDR1 and CDR2: SGDLS and YYNGEE. The V and J ends lost 3 bases and 2 bases, in that order; junction bases with no gene match: 3. CDR3 length: 15 amino acids.

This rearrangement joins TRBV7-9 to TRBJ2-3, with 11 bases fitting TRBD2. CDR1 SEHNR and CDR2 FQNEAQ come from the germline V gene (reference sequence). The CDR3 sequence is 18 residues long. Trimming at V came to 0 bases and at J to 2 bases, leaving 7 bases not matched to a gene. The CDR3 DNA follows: TGTGCCAGCAGCTTAGCGCTTACGACTAGCGGGGACACAGATACGCAGTATTTT. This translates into CASSLALTTSGDTDTQYF.

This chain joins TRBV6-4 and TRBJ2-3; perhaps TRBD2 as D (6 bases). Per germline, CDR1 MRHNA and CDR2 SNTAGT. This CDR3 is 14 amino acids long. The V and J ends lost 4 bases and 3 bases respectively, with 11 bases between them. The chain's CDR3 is CASSVSGVTDTQYF. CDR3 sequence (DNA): TGTGCCAGCAGTGTGTCGGGAGTTACAGATACGCAGTATTTT.

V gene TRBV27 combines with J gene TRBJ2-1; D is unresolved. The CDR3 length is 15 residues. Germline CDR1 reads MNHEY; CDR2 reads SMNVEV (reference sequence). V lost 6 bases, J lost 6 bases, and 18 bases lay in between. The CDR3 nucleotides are TGTGCCAGCAGCCTCGACCTCAACCGCGGCAATGAGCAGTTCTTC. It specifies CASSLDLNRGNEQFF.

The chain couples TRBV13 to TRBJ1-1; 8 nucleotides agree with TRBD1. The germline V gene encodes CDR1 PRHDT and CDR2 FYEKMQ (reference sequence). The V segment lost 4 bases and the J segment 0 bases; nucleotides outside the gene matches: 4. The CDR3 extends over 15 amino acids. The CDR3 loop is CASSSRDRMNTEAFF. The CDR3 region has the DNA TGTGCCAGCAGCTCCCGGGACAGGATGAACACTGAAGCTTTCTTT.

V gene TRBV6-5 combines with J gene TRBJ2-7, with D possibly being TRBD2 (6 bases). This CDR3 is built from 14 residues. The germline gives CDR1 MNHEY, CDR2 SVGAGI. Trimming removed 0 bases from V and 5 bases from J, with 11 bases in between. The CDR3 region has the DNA TGTGCCAGCAGTTACTCGACGGGGGAGAACGAGCAGTACTTC. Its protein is CASSYSTGENEQYF.

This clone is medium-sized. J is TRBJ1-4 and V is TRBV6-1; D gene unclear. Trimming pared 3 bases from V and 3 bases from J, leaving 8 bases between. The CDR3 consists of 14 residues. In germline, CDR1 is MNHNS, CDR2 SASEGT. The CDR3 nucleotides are TGTGCCAGCAGTGAGTACAGCCCTAATGAAAAACTGTTTTTT. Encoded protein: CASSEYSPNEKLFF.

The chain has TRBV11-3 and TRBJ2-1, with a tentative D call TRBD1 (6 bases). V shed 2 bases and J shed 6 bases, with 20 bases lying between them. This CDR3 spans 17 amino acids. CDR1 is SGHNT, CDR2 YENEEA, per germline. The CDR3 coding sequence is TGTGCCAGCAGCTTAACTACCACGAGGGGGATCCGCAATGAGCAGTTCTTC. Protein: CASSLTTTRGIRNEQFF.

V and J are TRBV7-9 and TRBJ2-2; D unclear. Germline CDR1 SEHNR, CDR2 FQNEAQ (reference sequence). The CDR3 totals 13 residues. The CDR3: CTAETVNTGELFF. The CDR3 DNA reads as TGTACGGCGGAGACCGTCAACACCGGGGAGCTGTTTTTT.

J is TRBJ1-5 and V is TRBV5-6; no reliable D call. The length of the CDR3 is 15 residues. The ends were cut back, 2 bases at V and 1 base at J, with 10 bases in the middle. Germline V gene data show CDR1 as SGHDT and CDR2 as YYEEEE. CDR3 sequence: CASSFRRWSNQPQHF. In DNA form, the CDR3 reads TGTGCCAGCAGCTTTCGAAGGTGGAGCAATCAGCCCCAGCATTTT.

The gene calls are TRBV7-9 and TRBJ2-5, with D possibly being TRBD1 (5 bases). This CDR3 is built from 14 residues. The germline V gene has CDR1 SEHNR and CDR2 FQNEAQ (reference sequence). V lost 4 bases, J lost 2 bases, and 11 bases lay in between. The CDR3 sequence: CASSYTGLQETQYF. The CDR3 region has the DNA TGTGCCAGCAGCTATACAGGTTTACAAGAGACCCAGTACTTC. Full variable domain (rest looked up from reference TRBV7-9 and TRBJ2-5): DTGVSQNPRHKITKRGQNVTFRCDPISEHNRLYWYRQTLGQGPEFLTYFQNEAQLEKSRLLSDRFSAERPKGSFSTLEIQRTEQGDSAMYLCASSYTGLQETQYFGPGTRLLVL.

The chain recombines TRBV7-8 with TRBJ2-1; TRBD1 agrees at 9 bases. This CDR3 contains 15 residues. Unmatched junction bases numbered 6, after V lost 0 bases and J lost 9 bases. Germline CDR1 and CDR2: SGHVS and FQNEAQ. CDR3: CASSLAGQGTGEQFF. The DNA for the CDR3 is TGTGCCAGCAGCTTAGCGGGACAGGGTACAGGTGAGCAGTTCTTC.

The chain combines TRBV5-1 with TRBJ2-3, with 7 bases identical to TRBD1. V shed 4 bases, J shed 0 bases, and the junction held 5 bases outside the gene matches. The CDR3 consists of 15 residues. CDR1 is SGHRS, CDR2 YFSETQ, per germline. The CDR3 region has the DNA TGCGCCAGCAGCCCTAGACAGGGAAGCACAGATACGCAGTATTTT. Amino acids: CASSPRQGSTDTQYF. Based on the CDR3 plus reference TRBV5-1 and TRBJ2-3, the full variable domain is KAGVTQTPRYLIKTRGQQVTLSCSPISGHRSVSWYQQTPGQGLQFLFEYFSETQRNKGNFPGRFSGRQFSNSRSEMNVSTLELGDSALYLCASSPRQGSTDTQYFGPGTRLTVL.

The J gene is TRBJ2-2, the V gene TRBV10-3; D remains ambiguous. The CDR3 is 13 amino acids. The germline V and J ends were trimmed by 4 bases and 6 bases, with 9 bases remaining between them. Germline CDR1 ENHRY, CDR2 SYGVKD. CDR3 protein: CAISGAPSGELFF. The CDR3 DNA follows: TGTGCCATCAGTGGAGCGCCGTCCGGGGAGCTGTTTTTT.

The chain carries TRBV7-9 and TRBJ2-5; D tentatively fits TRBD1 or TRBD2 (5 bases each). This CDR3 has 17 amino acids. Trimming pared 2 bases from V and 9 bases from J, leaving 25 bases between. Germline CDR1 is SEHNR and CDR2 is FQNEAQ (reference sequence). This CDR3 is CASSLWGELGTDPSQYF. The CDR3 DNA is TGTGCCAGCAGCTTATGGGGCGAATTGGGGACGGACCCCTCCCAGTACTTC.

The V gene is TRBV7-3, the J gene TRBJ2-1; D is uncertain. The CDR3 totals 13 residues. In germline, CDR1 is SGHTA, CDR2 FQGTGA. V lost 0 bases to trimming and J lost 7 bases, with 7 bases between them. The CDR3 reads CASSLTVVNEQFF. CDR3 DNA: TGTGCCAGCAGCTTAACGGTCGTAAATGAGCAGTTCTTC.

The CDR3 here is CASTRRLAGMHEQYF. In DNA form, the CDR3 reads TGTGCCAGCACCAGAAGACTAGCGGGAATGCACGAGCAGTACTTC. The chain recombines TRBV13 with TRBJ2-5, with TRBD2 identical over 11 bases. Matching the DNA end better, TRBJ2-7 makes the J call doubtful. The CDR3 consists of 15 residues. Germline loops: CDR1 PRHDT, CDR2 FYEKMQ (reference sequence).

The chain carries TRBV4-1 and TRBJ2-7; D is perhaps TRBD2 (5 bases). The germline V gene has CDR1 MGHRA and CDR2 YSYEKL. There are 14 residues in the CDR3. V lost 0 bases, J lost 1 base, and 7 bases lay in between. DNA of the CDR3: TGCGCCAGCAGCCAAGATGGAGGATCCTACGAGCAGTACTTC. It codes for CASSQDGGSYEQYF.

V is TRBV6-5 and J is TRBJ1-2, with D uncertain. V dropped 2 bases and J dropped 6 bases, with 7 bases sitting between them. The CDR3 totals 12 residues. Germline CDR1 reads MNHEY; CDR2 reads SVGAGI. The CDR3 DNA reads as TGTGCCAGCAGTTACGAGAGGAATGGCTACACCTTC. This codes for CASSYERNGYTF.